This TCR beta chain appears in the sequencing data of a study of blood T cell repertoires in COVID-19. Study-level background: Acute and convalescent COVID-19 specimens originated in the United States, Italy and Spain.

V shed 1 base and J shed 1 base, with 8 bases lying between them. Germline-derived CDR1 and CDR2 are SGHAT and FQNNGV. The CDR3 loop spans 15 amino acids. Remarks on this clone: With a far larger clone one base away, a read error is the likely cause.

Per the authors' pipeline: Using reference gene primer amplification, nucleated cell counts were estimated. Here immunoSEQ multiplex PCR was the method, and the copy in TCRdb shows in-frame clones only, minus some. That table is the source of V, J and clone size, and D and trimming were worked out from the DNA. The sample has 120,000 or so clones, 55% to 70% seen once; the top ten hold 2.2%. J is TRBJ2-1 and V is TRBV11-2; D is possibly TRBD1 (5 bases). Sequenced: peripheral blood. This receptor was identified in a woman aged 70 to 79 with acute or convalescent COVID-19. CDR3 loop: CASSLGQGSYNEQFF. CDR3 DNA sequence: TGTGCCAGCAGCTTAGGGCAGGGTTCCTACAATGAGCAGTTCTTC.